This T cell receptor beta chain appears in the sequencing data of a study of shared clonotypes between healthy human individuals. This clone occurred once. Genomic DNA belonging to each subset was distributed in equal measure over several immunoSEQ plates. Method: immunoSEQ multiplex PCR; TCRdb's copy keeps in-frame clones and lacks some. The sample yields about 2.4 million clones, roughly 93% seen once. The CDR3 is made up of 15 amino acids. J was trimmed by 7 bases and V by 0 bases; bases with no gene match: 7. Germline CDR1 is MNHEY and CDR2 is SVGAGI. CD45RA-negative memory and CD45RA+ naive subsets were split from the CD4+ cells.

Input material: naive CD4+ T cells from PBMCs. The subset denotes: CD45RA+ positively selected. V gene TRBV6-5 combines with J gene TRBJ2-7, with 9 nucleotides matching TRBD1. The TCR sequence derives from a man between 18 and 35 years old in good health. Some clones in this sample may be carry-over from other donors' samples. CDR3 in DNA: TGTGCCAGCAGTTACTCGGGGACAGGGATGGGTGAGCAGTACTTC. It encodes CASSYSGTGMGEQYF.